This TCR beta chain appears in the sequencing data of a study of T cell changes during pregnancy in multiple sclerosis. Profiling relied on immunoSEQ multiplex PCR, and the TCRdb table lists in-frame clones only, not all of them. Of 70,000 to 95,000 clones in the sample, around 93% were seen once. Germline CDR1 reads LNHNV; CDR2 reads YYDKDF (reference sequence). This CDR3 is built from 14 residues. This TCR came from a female donor with multiple sclerosis, enrolled in a pregnancy study. The specimen was peripheral blood, collected in the first trimester of pregnancy. The chain employs TRBV15 and TRBJ2-5, with D uncertain. Judging by the DNA end, TRBJ2-7 fits better; the J call may be wrong. This CDR3 reads CATRMAGVGDEQYF. The CDR3 nucleotides read TGTGCCACCCGAATGGCAGGTGTTGGCGACGAGCAGTACTTC.